These T cell receptor beta chains were read from a single sample in a study of blood T cell repertoires in COVID-19. The data were produced by immunoSEQ multiplex PCR, yet TCRdb's version contains in-frame clones alone and is incomplete. The table shows under 200,000 clones, with roughly 86% occurring only once. Source material: peripheral blood. Receptors were obtained from a woman aged 60-75 years who had recovered from COVID-19. Each CDR3 is given with its conserved first and last residue. The D gene is left open where the match is weak. Some rows mark clone size as missing; the rest say once, few, many or name a class of expanded clone.

clone size: NA
D gene: TRBD1
J gene: TRBJ1-3
V gene: TRBV19
CDR3 protein: CASTRQGRGNTIYF
CDR3 DNA: TGTGCCAGTACCAGACAGGGCCGCGGAAACACCATATATTTT

clone size: once
D gene: TRBD1
J gene: TRBJ1-2
V gene: TRBV5-1
CDR3 protein: CASSLGGTGGNYGYTF
CDR3 DNA: TGCGCCAGCAGCTTGGGTGGGACAGGCGGGAACTATGGCTACACCTTC

clone size: NA
D gene: NA
J gene: TRBJ2-1
V gene: TRBV7-9
CDR3 protein: CASSKNLRENNEQFF
CDR3 DNA: TGTGCCAGCAGCAAAAACCTCCGGGAGAACAATGAGCAGTTCTTC

clone size: NA
D gene: NA
J gene: TRBJ1-4
V gene: TRBV5-1
CDR3 protein: CASSLTDSANEKLFF
CDR3 DNA: TGCGCCAGCAGCTTGACGGACAGCGCTAATGAAAAACTGTTTTTT

clone size: NA
D gene: TRBD1
J gene: TRBJ2-5
V gene: TRBV5-1
CDR3 protein: CASSLGDRAGETQYF
CDR3 DNA: TGCGCCAGCAGCCTGGGGGACAGGGCCGGAGAGACCCAGTACTTC

clone size: NA
D gene: NA
J gene: TRBJ1-1
V gene: TRBV7-9
CDR3 protein: CASSLMGGGTEAFF
CDR3 DNA: TGTGCCAGCAGCTTAATGGGAGGGGGGACTGAAGCTTTCTTT

clone size: NA
D gene: NA
J gene: TRBJ2-7
V gene: TRBV18
CDR3 protein: CASSPPTGSYEQYF
CDR3 DNA: TGTGCCAGCTCACCACCAACAGGTTCCTACGAGCAGTACTTC

clone size: NA
D gene: NA
J gene: TRBJ2-7
V gene: TRBV3-1/TRBV3-2
CDR3 protein: CASSQDPSSYEQYF
CDR3 DNA: TGTGCCAGCAGCCAAGATCCCAGCTCCTACGAGCAGTACTTC

clone size: NA
D gene: TRBD1
J gene: TRBJ1-2
V gene: TRBV2
CDR3 protein: CASNLLGQDGYTF
CDR3 DNA: TGTGCCAGCAACCTTTTGGGACAGGATGGCTACACCTTC

clone size: once
D gene: NA
J gene: TRBJ2-2
V gene: TRBV28
CDR3 protein: CASSTGGNAGELFF
CDR3 DNA: TGTGCCAGCAGTACCGGGGGAAACGCCGGGGAGCTGTTTTTT

clone size: once
D gene: TRBD1
J gene: TRBJ1-6
V gene: TRBV28
CDR3 protein: CASSSPGTGISPLHF
CDR3 DNA: TGTGCCAGCAGTTCGCCCGGGACAGGGATTTCACCCCTCCACTTT

clone size: NA
D gene: TRBD1
J gene: TRBJ1-5
V gene: TRBV11-2
CDR3 protein: CASSSGQGTYHSNQPQHF
CDR3 DNA: TGTGCCAGCAGCTCGGGACAGGGGACCTATCATAGCAATCAGCCCCAGCATTTT

clone size: NA
D gene: TRBD1
J gene: TRBJ2-5
V gene: TRBV28
CDR3 protein: CASSFQRQGLETQYF
CDR3 DNA: TGTGCCAGCAGTTTCCAAAGACAGGGGCTTGAGACCCAGTACTTC

clone size: NA
D gene: NA
J gene: TRBJ1-6
V gene: TRBV5-1
CDR3 protein: CASSLDPPGTNSPLHF
CDR3 DNA: TGCGCCAGCAGCTTGGATCCGCCAGGTACCAACTCACCCCTCCACTTT

clone size: few
D gene: NA
J gene: TRBJ1-3
V gene: TRBV5-1
CDR3 protein: CASSFQAGSTGNTIYF
CDR3 DNA: TGCGCCAGCAGCTTTCAAGCGGGGTCGACTGGAAACACCATATATTTT